Here is one TCR beta chain with its context. Antigen specificity is unknown. The data are from a study of shared clonotypes between healthy human individuals. Overall study context: Donors had three CD4 naive, three CD4 memory, two CD8 naive and one CD8 memory plate apiece. Points from the study as a whole: Clonotype sharing across donors was expected to vary with sequencing depth.

The CDR3 sequence is 13 residues long. Germline CDR1 SGHTA, CDR2 FQGNSA. The V and J ends lost 8 bases and 4 bases respectively, with 14 bases between them. As defined, naive CD8 cells were CD45RO-negative and positively selected for CCR7, with terminally differentiated effector memory CD45RA+ cells excluded. Everyone who donated was a Caucasian adult who lived in Nashville, Tennessee. Replicate PCRs from sorted subsets contained approximately 190 ng DNA, which is roughly 30,000 T cell genomes. Libraries were prepared by immunoSEQ multiplex PCR; TCRdb keeps only in-frame clonotypes and omits some of them. The table records under 850,000 clones, approximately 92% of them present only once.

The receptor was derived from a man in his thirties or forties in good health. The gene calls are TRBV7-2 and TRBJ2-5; D is unclear. Sequenced: naive CD8+ T cells sorted from blood. Here the CDR3 DNA reads TGTGCCAGCTCAGACCCCCCATTAGAGACCCAGTACTTC. Encoded protein: CASSDPPLETQYF. Based on the CDR3 plus reference TRBV7-2 and TRBJ2-5, the full variable domain is GAGVSQSPSNKVTEKGKDVELRCDPISGHTALYWYRQSLGQGLEFLIYFQGNSAPDKSGLPSDRFSAERTGGSVSTLTIQRTQQEDSAVYLCASSDPPLETQYFGPGTRLLVL.